This TCR beta chain emerged from a study of OX40 agonist ivuxolimab in advanced cancers. About this clone: Its antigen remains unknown.

Only in-frame clones appear in the TCRdb table, and some are missing; sequencing was by immunoSEQ multiplex PCR. Of approximately 39,000 clones in the sample, about 85% were seen once. Broader study findings: Partial responders dosed at 0.1-3.0 mg/kg displayed clonal expansion ranking among the lowest.

The clonotype originates from an adult with an advanced solid tumor such as melanoma, head and neck, liver or kidney cancer. The sequences come from CD4+ or CD8+ T cells sorted from blood, collected in a trial of the OX40 agonist ivuxolimab.

The CDR3 is CASSIATAETQYF. Written as DNA, the CDR3 is TGTGCCAGTAGTATAGCGACGGCCGAGACCCAGTACTTC. The chain uses TRBV19 and TRBJ2-5; D ambiguous. This CDR3 has 13 amino acids. Germline V gene lookup returns CDR1 LNHDA and CDR2 SQIVND (reference sequence). Trimming took 1 base from V and 5 from J, leaving 8 bases between them.